Included here is one T cell receptor (beta chain) sequence, with context. Its antigen is not known. The CDR3 covers 11 residues. CDR1 and CDR2 from the germline V gene are SGHRS and YFSETQ. V lost 4 bases to trimming and J lost 5 bases, with 6 bases between them. These data come from a study of cytomegalovirus exposure and HLA in healthy donors. Researchers ran the PCR with 60 Vbeta and 13 Jbeta primers. Generated by immunoSEQ multiplex PCR, the TCRdb table keeps only in-frame clones and is missing some. The sample lists some 160,000 clones; over 75% were seen once. These donors counted as nominally healthy when sampled, but unrecorded immune exposures were likely. Study-wide findings and caveats: As a later analysis revealed, the rate of TCR association differed by HLA locus, with DRB1 most and HLA-C fewest.

The sequenced sample consisted of PBMCs. J is TRBJ2-5 and V is TRBV5-1; the D is unclear. This clonotype was sampled from a man in his sixties in good health and CMV-seronegative. The chain's CDR3 is CASSLRETQYF. CDR3 bases: TGCGCCAGCAGCCTGAGGGAGACCCAGTACTTC.